Below, 3 T cell receptor beta chains from the same sample are listed, as sequenced in a study of blood T cells in healthy people across ages. Combining a sample-barcoded 5' primer with a J-beta primer mix, a second PCR ran for roughly 7 to 12 cycles. MiXCR, run by TCRdb on the 5' RACE reads, gives a single entry per CDR3 protein. The sample comprises 800,000 or so distinct CDR3 sequences, more than 20% of which are singletons, and under 4.5% rests with the top ten. These same data were also listed under a study on T cells of mothers and their children.

Sequenced material: blood. The receptors here all came from a boy younger than 18 in good health.

This clonotype showed up just a few times. This sequence joins TRBV2 and TRBJ2-3, with unresolved D. CDR3 length: 12 amino acids. Trimming cost V 8 bases and J 0 bases, with 6 bases left between them. Germline values: CDR1 SNHLY, CDR2 FYNNEI. The CDR3 nucleotides are TGTGCCAGCGAGACTAGCACAGATACGCAGTATTTT. Residues: CASETSTDTQYF.

This clonotype has only a few counts. The chain employs TRBV28 and TRBJ2-7; 7 bases match TRBD1. V lost 5 bases, J lost 4 bases, and 8 bases stayed unmatched. Germline CDR1 reads MDHEN; CDR2 reads SYDVKM. This CDR3 has 14 amino acids. The CDR3 sequence: CASSPNRGWYEQYF. DNA for the CDR3: TGTGCCAGCAGTCCAAACAGGGGTTGGTACGAGCAGTACTTC.

The chain is built from TRBV30 and TRBJ2-5; the D is unclear. Trimming took 0 bases from V and 4 from J, leaving 6 bases between them. The CDR3 consists of 12 residues. Germline assignment: CDR1 GTSNPN and CDR2 SVGIG (reference sequence). For the CDR3, the DNA is TGTGCCTGGAGTGTCGGGCGAGAGACCCAGTACTTC. This translates into CAWSVGRETQYF.